The source of this T cell receptor (beta chain) is a study of shared clonotypes between healthy human individuals. The CDR3 runs 17 residues. V was clipped by 0 bases and J by 4 bases, with 18 bases between them. Germline lookup yields CDR1 SGHDN and CDR2 FVKESK. CD45RA-negative memory and CD45RA+ naive subsets were split from the CD4+ cells. General study findings and limits: Relative to clonotypes present in all four donors, those not shared had lower generation probabilities. Around 4.7% of naive CD4 clonotypes were shared across a handful of donors.

With respect to this clone: Antigen: not known.

The authors ran the assay at deep level. Measured with immunoSEQ multiplex PCR; TCRdb has only the in-frame clones, and not every one. The data show roughly 2.6 million clones, with around nine tenths seen just once and under 0.15% held by the top ten. The sample was naive CD4+ T cells sorted from blood. Stated subset: CD45RA+ positively selected. The receptor was isolated from a man aged 18 to 29 in good health. J is TRBJ1-2 and V is TRBV14; TRBD1 is a possible D gene (6 bases). In DNA form, the CDR3 reads TGTGCCAGCAGCCAAGATTTGAGGGGGGCGTCCAGCTATGGCTACACCTTC. Translating it yields CASSQDLRGASSYGYTF. Full variable domain (missing parts from reference TRBV14 and TRBJ1-2): EAGVTQFPSHSVIEKGQTVTLRCDPISGHDNLYWYRRVMGKEIKFLLHFVKESKQDESGMPNNRFLAERTGGTYSTLKVQPAELEDSGVYFCASSQDLRGASSYGYTFGSGTRLTVV.